The 14 T cell receptor beta chains listed next were all sequenced from one sample in a study of T-cell memory formation after mild COVID-19 (dated by TCRdb to about 2021). The protocol used for the library was 5' RACE. TCRdb records Illumina NovaSeq 6000 as the sequencer. TCRdb itself trimmed the public reads at Q25 with fastp, ran MiXCR and retained productive beta chains. Each CDR3 protein appears once, grouped with its most common genes and DNA. Within this sample are 280,000 or so distinct CDR3 sequences, with around 8% of them counted one time only. The ten biggest clones cover about 20% of the sample. The specimen sequenced was PBMCs or a T cell subset sorted from them (not recorded which). These receptors originate from a man younger than 35 who had mild COVID-19 (a few samples of this study predate the infection). The sample titles of this study are shuffled in the database, so cell type and time point are left out; the donor was told from shared clones.

The chain links TRBV12-3 or TRBV12-4 to TRBJ1-5; D is ambiguous. The ends were cut back, 3 bases at V and 7 bases at J, with 19 bases in the middle. The length of the CDR3 is 16 residues. The chain's CDR3 is CASSFGSGLGIQPQHF. DNA for the CDR3: TGTGCCAGCAGTTTCGGGAGTGGTCTGGGGATCCAGCCCCAGCATTTT.

The DNA for the CDR3 is TGTGCCAGCAGCTTAAACCCGTCCGGTCACGTTAATGGCTACACCTTC. This gives the protein CASSLNPSGHVNGYTF. This rearrangement joins TRBV7-3 to TRBJ1-2; no firm D call. The germline V and J ends were trimmed by 1 base and 6 bases, with 18 bases remaining between them. CDR3 size: 16 residues. Per the germline V gene, CDR1 is SGHTA and CDR2 is FQGTGA. The full variable domain, rest sourced from reference TRBV7-3 and TRBJ1-2, is GAGVSQTPSNKVTEKGKYVELRCDPISGHTALYWYRQSLGQGPEFLIYFQGTGAADDSGLPNDRFFAVRPEGSVSTLKIQRTERGDSAVYLCASSLNPSGHVNGYTFGSGTRLTVV.

This clonotype was counted ten times or more. The chain is built from TRBV24-1 and TRBJ2-3, with D possibly being TRBD1 (6 bases). CDR1 KGHDR and CDR2 SFDVKD come from the germline V gene. Trimming took off 4 bases at V and 6 bases at J, with 10 bases between the two ends. The CDR3 sequence is 13 residues long. The CDR3 nucleotides read TGTGCCACCAGTGACGCAGGACAGGATACGCAGTATTTT. Amino acid sequence: CATSDAGQDTQYF.

This clonotype appeared a few times. This chain connects TRBV6-2 or TRBV6-3 to TRBJ1-1; 7 bases map to TRBD1. Trimming at V came to 6 bases and at J to 6 bases, leaving 7 bases not matched to a gene. The CDR3 totals 13 residues. CDR1 MNHEY and CDR2 SVGEGT come from the germline V gene. The CDR3 DNA sequence: TGTGCCAGCAGCGAGACAGGGACGCCTGAAGCTTTCTTT. Translated: CASSETGTPEAFF.

The chain uses TRBV12-3 or TRBV12-4 and TRBJ2-2, with a tentative D call TRBD2 (6 bases). V was clipped by 6 bases and J by 4 bases, with 12 bases between them. The CDR3 extends over 14 amino acids. Here the CDR3 DNA reads TGTGCCAGCAGGAGGCAGGAGGGCACCGGGGAGCTGTTTTTT. Protein sequence: CASRRQEGTGELFF.

This clonotype turned up a few times. This chain connects TRBV6-5 to TRBJ1-1, with 9 bases lining up with TRBD1. V shed 6 bases, J shed 6 bases, and the junction held 5 bases outside the gene matches. The CDR3 has 13 residues. CDR1 and CDR2 (germline): MNHEY, SVGAGI. The CDR3 nucleotides are TGTGCCAGCAGGGACAGGGGACTTTCTGAAGCTTTCTTT. Protein: CASRDRGLSEAFF.

This clonotype was observed many times. CDR3: CASSFPGNTIYF. The CDR3 nucleotides read TGTGCCAGCAGCTTTCCAGGAAACACCATATATTTT. This chain uses TRBV28 with TRBJ1-3; D gene ambiguous. Between the trimmed V and J ends, which lost 6 bases and 4 bases, there was a span of 7 bases. This CDR3 has 12 amino acids. The V gene's germline CDR1 is MDHEN and CDR2 SYDVKM.

The chain uses TRBV5-1 and TRBJ2-3; D not resolved. The CDR3 has 14 amino acids. The germline gives CDR1 SGHRS, CDR2 YFSETQ. V was trimmed by 4 bases and J by 0 bases, leaving 9 bases between them. CDR3 loop: CASSGPSSTDTQYF. The CDR3 region has the DNA TGCGCCAGCAGCGGTCCATCCAGCACAGATACGCAGTATTTT.

The rearrangement joins TRBV14 to TRBJ2-2; D might be TRBD1 (6 bases). V was shortened by 6 bases and J by 5 bases, with 10 bases between the two germline ends. There are 13 residues in the CDR3. CDR1 SGHDN and CDR2 FVKESK come from the germline V gene. Here the CDR3 reads CASSIQGTGELFF. The CDR3 region has the DNA TGTGCCAGCAGTATACAGGGAACCGGGGAGCTGTTTTTT.

This clonotype has a handful of counts. The rearrangement joins TRBV5-1 to TRBJ2-7; weak D call: TRBD2 (6 bases). This CDR3 comprises 16 residues. Germline V lookup: CDR1 SGHRS, CDR2 YFSETQ. Trimming left V 0 bases short and J 3 bases short, with 16 bases between. CDR3 coding DNA: TGCGCCAGCAGCTTGGAGCCGGGAGCGAGGGGCTACGAGCAGTACTTC. Protein: CASSLEPGARGYEQYF.

This clonotype was counted ten times or more. J is TRBJ2-7 and V is TRBV5-1; tentatively, D is TRBD2 (6 bases). The germline V gene encodes CDR1 SGHRS and CDR2 YFSETQ. The CDR3 contains 16 residues. Trimming pared 0 bases from V and 4 bases from J, leaving 17 bases between. The CDR3 protein is CASSLAPNTAGYEQYV. The CDR3 nucleotides read TGCGCCAGCAGCTTGGCTCCCAACACCGCGGGATACGAGCAGTACGTC.

The sample holds many counts of this clonotype. The CDR3 bases are TGTGCCAGCTCACTCCAGGGCTCTGGAAACACCATATATTTT. As protein: CASSLQGSGNTIYF. The chain carries TRBV18 and TRBJ1-3, with D perhaps matching TRBD1 (5 bases). This CDR3 contains 14 residues. Trimming left V 4 bases short and J 0 bases short, with 7 bases between. Germline V lookup: CDR1 KGHSH, CDR2 LQKENI.

J is TRBJ2-1 and V is TRBV7-6, with 12 positions matching TRBD2. The germline V gene has CDR1 SGHVS and CDR2 FNYEAQ. The CDR3 sequence is 16 residues long. The trim removed 4 bases at V and 7 bases at J, leaving 8 bases unmatched. CDR3 nucleotide sequence: TGTGCCAGCAGCTCCTCTAGCGGGGGGGCCCTGAATGAGCAGTTCTTC. Translated: CASSSSSGGALNEQFF.

This clonotype was seen only a few times. The gene calls are TRBV7-2 and TRBJ2-7; 8 bases are shared with TRBD1. Trimming at V came to 5 bases and at J to 6 bases, leaving 9 bases not matched to a gene. Per the germline V gene, CDR1 is SGHTA and CDR2 is FQGNSA. There are 14 residues in the CDR3. The CDR3 nucleotides are TGTGCCAGCAGCCCTGGACAGGGCCAAGGCGAGCAGTACGTC. Its translation is CASSPGQGQGEQYV.